These 32 T cell receptor beta chains came from one sample sequenced in a study of blood T cell repertoires in COVID-19. Repertoires were generated with immunoSEQ multiplex PCR, while TCRdb's copy carries only in-frame clones and drops some. The table has approximately 100,000 clones, roughly 88% seen once; the top ten hold around 11%. Sequenced material: peripheral blood. The receptors come from a human donor in a cohort sampled during active COVID-19.

This sequence joins TRBV7-3 and TRBJ2-3, with 8 positions matching TRBD1. V trimming: 5 bases; J trimming: 5 bases; junction bases outside the gene matches: 9. Germline-derived CDR1 and CDR2 are SGHTA and FQGTGA. This CDR3 has 15 amino acids. This chain's CDR3 is CASSSPQGAEDTQYF. For the CDR3, the DNA is TGTGCCAGCAGCAGCCCTCAGGGGGCCGAAGATACGCAGTATTTT.

The chain joins TRBV6-1 to TRBJ1-3; weak D call: TRBD1 (6 bases). Trimming shortened V by 3 bases and J by 3 bases, and 12 bases separated the two germline ends. The CDR3 covers 15 residues. Germline assignment: CDR1 MNHNS and CDR2 SASEGT. In DNA form, the CDR3 reads TGTGCCAGCAGTGACAGGGGTGAAAGTGGAAACACCATATATTTT. It yields the protein CASSDRGESGNTIYF.

The chain carries TRBV6-1 and TRBJ2-3, with a possible D match to TRBD1 (5 bases). Germline V gives CDR1 MNHNS, CDR2 SASEGT. The CDR3 sequence is 14 residues long. Trimming stripped 2 bases from V and 4 bases from J, with 10 bases between. The CDR3: CASSERQKADTQYF. CDR3 coding DNA: TGTGCCAGCAGTGAACGACAGAAGGCAGATACGCAGTATTTT.

The genes are TRBV4-1 and TRBJ1-2; 11 bases fit TRBD1. The germline gives CDR1 MGHRA, CDR2 YSYEKL. The CDR3 consists of 18 residues. Unmatched junction bases numbered 18, after V lost 5 bases and J lost 7 bases. The CDR3 DNA is TGCGCCAGCAGCATAAGGACAGGGGGCGCCGCTGGGACCACTGGCTACACCTTC. It translates to CASSIRTGGAAGTTGYTF.

V and J are TRBV9 and TRBJ1-6; TRBD1 matches 7 bases. Germline V gene data show CDR1 as SGDLS and CDR2 as YYNGEE. V lost 3 bases and J lost 7; bases outside the gene matches: 7. The length of the CDR3 is 15 residues. DNA of the CDR3: TGTGCCAGCAGCGACCGGGACAGTACCAATTCACCCCTCCACTTT. This encodes CASSDRDSTNSPLHF.

This CDR3 reads CASRNRDRGRTEAFF. As DNA, the CDR3 is TGTGCCAGCAGGAACAGGGACAGGGGTCGTACTGAAGCTTTCTTT. The chain has TRBV7-9 and TRBJ1-1; 10 bases align to TRBD1. This CDR3 has 15 residues. V was pared by 6 bases and J by 5 bases, with 9 bases of the junction left unmatched. Germline-derived CDR1 and CDR2 are SEHNR and FQNEAQ (reference sequence).

This chain connects TRBV18 to TRBJ1-2; D call uncertain. Trimming left V 3 bases short and J 2 bases short, with 10 bases between. The CDR3 contains 14 residues. The V gene's germline CDR1 is KGHSH and CDR2 LQKENI. The CDR3 region is CASSPSTSNYGYTF. Here the CDR3 DNA reads TGTGCCAGCTCACCGAGCACCTCAAACTATGGCTACACCTTC.

V is TRBV5-1 and J is TRBJ2-3, with D possibly being TRBD2 (6 bases). The CDR3 sequence is 16 residues long. Germline CDR1 SGHRS, CDR2 YFSETQ. Between the trimmed V and J ends, which lost 0 bases and 0 bases, there was a span of 11 bases. The CDR3 DNA follows: TGCGCCAGCAGCTTGGAAGCGGGCCTTAGCACAGATACGCAGTATTTT. Protein sequence: CASSLEAGLSTDTQYF.

The chain couples TRBV9 to TRBJ2-3, with D possibly matching TRBD2 (6 bases). The germline V and J ends were trimmed by 0 bases and 2 bases, with 13 bases remaining between them. CDR1 SGDLS and CDR2 YYNGEE come from the germline V gene. This CDR3 comprises 16 residues. The CDR3 reads CASSVAGSGHTDTQYF. CDR3 nucleotides: TGTGCCAGCAGCGTAGCCGGTAGCGGACACACAGATACGCAGTATTTT.

This sequence joins TRBV11-2 and TRBJ2-3; the D gene is possibly TRBD1 (5 bases). V was clipped by 3 bases and J by 3 bases, with 7 bases between them. Germline V lookup: CDR1 SGHAT, CDR2 FQNNGV. This CDR3 is built from 13 residues. CDR3 sequence: CASSFTGTDTQYF. The CDR3 DNA reads as TGTGCCAGCAGCTTTACAGGAACAGATACGCAGTATTTT.

As to this clone: One junction end disagrees with the germline gene, perhaps due to a read error. The V gene is TRBV7-7, the J gene TRBJ1-1; a weak D match, TRBD1 (5 bases). This CDR3 has 16 residues. CDR1 is SSHAT, CDR2 FNYEAQ, per germline (reference sequence). The CDR3 DNA is TGTGCTAGCAGCCTCTTTCACGGGGGGATGAACACTGAAGCTTTCTTT. The encoded protein is CASSLFHGGMNTEAFF.

This rearrangement joins TRBV29-1 to TRBJ2-7, with D possibly TRBD2 on 6 matching bases. V gave up 1 base and J gave up 0 bases, with 13 bases separating them. Germline V gene sequence: CDR1 SQVTM, CDR2 ANQGSEA. The CDR3 covers 15 residues. The CDR3 coding sequence is TGCAGCGTTGAAGGACGGGAGCGAAGCTCCTACGAGCAGTACTTC. The encoded protein is CSVEGRERSSYEQYF.

The chain has TRBV27 and TRBJ2-3; tentatively, D is TRBD1 (6 bases). The CDR3 has 14 amino acids. Germline values: CDR1 MNHEY, CDR2 SMNVEV (reference sequence). Trimming cost V 5 bases and J 12 bases, with 21 bases left between them. The CDR3 region is CASSMIPPGHLQYF. The CDR3 nucleotides are TGTGCCAGCAGTATGATTCCTCCGGGACATTTACAGTATTTT.

The V call is TRBV6-4, the J call TRBJ2-3; 10 bases map to TRBD1. The CDR3 totals 14 residues. Germline V gives CDR1 MRHNA, CDR2 SNTAGT. V shed 8 bases and J 1 base; nucleotides not matched to a gene: 3. CDR3 amino acids: CASGDRGRTDTQYF. CDR3 DNA: TGTGCCAGCGGGGACAGGGGCCGCACAGATACGCAGTATTTT.

The V and J genes are TRBV30 and TRBJ2-4; 10 bases match TRBD1. Per germline, CDR1 GTSNPN and CDR2 SVGIG (reference sequence). V dropped 2 bases and J dropped 2; count of bases not matched to a gene: 6. CDR3 size: 16 residues. The CDR3 DNA sequence: TGTGCCTGGAGTATTGGGACAGGGGTACCCAAAAACATTCAGTACTTC. It is translated as CAWSIGTGVPKNIQYF.

The chain links TRBV3-1 (or the pseudogene TRBV3-2) to TRBJ2-4; D unresolved. The CDR3 totals 17 residues. The V gene lost 3 bases and the J gene lost 2 bases, with 17 bases spanning the gap. The germline V gene has CDR1 LGHDT and CDR2 YNNKEL (reference sequence). CDR3 protein: CASSHQTPQLTKNIQYF. For the CDR3, the DNA is TGTGCCAGCAGCCACCAAACGCCACAGTTAACCAAAAACATTCAGTACTTC.

The chain joins TRBV15 to TRBJ2-3; D may be TRBD2 (6 bases). The V gene lost 3 bases and the J gene lost 2 bases, with 12 bases spanning the gap. CDR3 length: 15 amino acids. Germline V lookup: CDR1 LNHNV, CDR2 YYDKDF (reference sequence). CDR3 sequence reads: CATSRGLEYTDTQYF. The CDR3 nucleotides are TGTGCCACCAGCAGGGGACTTGAATACACAGATACGCAGTATTTT. The full variable domain, completed using reference TRBV15 and TRBJ2-3, is DAMVIQNPRYQVTQFGKPVTLSCSQTLNHNVMYWYQQKSSQAPKLLFHYYDKDFNNEADTPDNFQSRRPNTSFCFLDIRSPGLGDTAMYLCATSRGLEYTDTQYFGPGTRLTVL.

The chain recombines TRBV10-3 with TRBJ2-2; the match to TRBD1 covers 7 bases. This CDR3 spans 15 amino acids. The V gene end was trimmed by 7 bases and the J gene end by 5 bases; junction bases not matched to a gene: 10. CDR1 ENHRY and CDR2 SYGVKD come from the germline V gene. The CDR3 region is CAIKGGGLGTGELFF. The CDR3 DNA sequence: TGTGCCATCAAAGGGGGCGGACTCGGGACCGGGGAGCTGTTTTTT.

The gene calls are TRBV7-9 and TRBJ1-1; D is uncertain. The CDR3 sequence is 13 residues long. Looked up from germline, CDR1 is SEHNR and CDR2 is FQNEAQ (reference sequence). V lost 2 bases and J 1 base, leaving 5 bases between the germline ends. In DNA, the CDR3 is TGTGCCAGCAGCTTATTATGGAACACTGAAGCTTTCTTT. Protein: CASSLLWNTEAFF. Complete variable domain (other parts from reference TRBV7-9 and TRBJ1-1): DTGVSQNPRHKITKRGQNVTFRCDPISEHNRLYWYRQTLGQGPEFLTYFQNEAQLEKSRLLSDRFSAERPKGSFSTLEIQRTEQGDSAMYLCASSLLWNTEAFFGQGTRLTVV.

The gene calls are TRBV29-1 and TRBJ1-2; TRBD1 is a possible D gene (5 bases). V lost 3 bases and J lost 8, with 13 bases in between. CDR3 length: 12 residues. Germline-derived CDR1 and CDR2 are SQVTM and ANQGSEA. The CDR3 region is CSVDPQGFGYTF. In DNA form, the CDR3 reads TGCAGCGTTGACCCCCAGGGTTTCGGCTACACCTTC.

The chain couples TRBV6-5 to TRBJ2-5; D is perhaps TRBD2 (5 bases). V was cut by 0 bases and J by 5 bases, with 13 bases left in between. Germline CDR1 MNHEY, CDR2 SVGAGI. The CDR3 loop spans 15 amino acids. CDR3 nucleotide sequence: TGTGCCAGCAGTTACTCCGGGATCCTGGGCGAGACCCAGTACTTC. Protein sequence: CASSYSGILGETQYF.

There are a few counts of this clone. The chain joins TRBV29-1 to TRBJ2-2; D is undetermined. This CDR3 is 11 amino acids long. Germline lookup yields CDR1 SQVTM and CDR2 ANQGSEA. The V and J ends lost 7 bases and 1 base respectively, with 4 bases between them. The CDR3 region is CSARNTGELFF. The CDR3 DNA reads TGCAGCGCCCGGAACACCGGGGAGCTGTTTTTT.

In this sample, this clone turned up a few times. This sequence joins TRBV7-2 and TRBJ1-2, with unresolved D. The CDR3 extends over 13 amino acids. V lost 5 bases and J 4 bases, leaving 11 bases between the germline ends. Germline V gene data show CDR1 as SGHTA and CDR2 as FQGNSA. In DNA, the CDR3 is TGTGCCAGCAGCCCCCGATCCAGCTATGGCTACACCTTC. Protein: CASSPRSSYGYTF.

A single count supports this clone. The V gene is TRBV21-1, the J gene TRBJ1-5; the DNA was not used to check the table's D call, TRBD1. TRBV21-1 is annotated as a pseudogene. The CDR3 is 16 residues long. In DNA form, the CDR3 reads TGTGCCAGCAGCAGGCTGAACAGGGGCGGGGAGTGGCCCCAGCATTTT. Encoded protein: CASSRLNRGGEWPQHF.

The chain combines TRBV30 with TRBJ1-5; D is perhaps TRBD1 (6 bases). Trimming removed 4 bases at V and 6 bases at J, with 16 bases between. The germline V gene has CDR1 GTSNPN and CDR2 SVGIG (reference sequence). This CDR3 comprises 14 residues. The CDR3 spells CAWKSGGLGQPQHF. CDR3 DNA: TGTGCCTGGAAATCCGGGGGGCTTGGTCAGCCCCAGCATTTT.

The chain recombines TRBV6-2 or TRBV6-3 with TRBJ2-5; 7 nucleotides match TRBD2. With V trimmed by 6 bases and J by 4 bases, 11 bases remained unmatched. The CDR3 has 15 residues. Germline CDR1 is MNHEY and CDR2 is SVGEGT. Here the CDR3 DNA reads TGTGCCAGCAGCCCTAACATCGGGGGGACAGAGACCCAGTACTTC. Translated: CASSPNIGGTETQYF.

The J gene is TRBJ1-1, the V gene TRBV6-4; maybe TRBD1 (6 bases). The germline V gene has CDR1 MRHNA and CDR2 SNTAGT. This CDR3 spans 15 amino acids. The ends were cut back, 5 bases at V and 1 base at J, with 14 bases in the middle. CDR3 residues: CASSQTTGWNTEAFF. CDR3 in DNA: TGTGCCAGCAGTCAAACAACAGGGTGGAACACTGAAGCTTTCTTT.

This clone has only a few counts. The genes are TRBV7-3 and TRBJ1-5; TRBD1 aligns across 7 bases. J lost 7 bases, V lost 4 bases, and 7 bases had no gene match. The germline gives CDR1 SGHTA, CDR2 FQGTGA. This CDR3 contains 14 residues. The CDR3 sequence: CASSSQGPGQPQHF. CDR3 bases: TGTGCCAGCAGCTCACAGGGGCCGGGACAGCCCCAGCATTTT.

This clone was counted only a few times. The rearrangement uses TRBV4-1 and TRBJ1-5; D perhaps matches TRBD1 (5 bases). The germline V and J ends were trimmed by 1 base and 2 bases, with 15 bases remaining between them. CDR1 is MGHRA and CDR2 is YSYEKL in the germline V gene. The CDR3 has 17 amino acids. The CDR3 region is CASSQGAGWVGNQPQHF. CDR3 in DNA: TGCGCCAGCAGCCAAGGAGCAGGGTGGGTTGGCAATCAGCCCCAGCATTTT.

The sample holds one count of this clone. This chain links TRBV5-1 with TRBJ2-7; 9 positions match TRBD2. V dropped 4 bases and J dropped 2; count of bases not matched to a gene: 10. CDR1 SGHRS and CDR2 YFSETQ come from the germline V gene. This CDR3 region has 16 residues. CDR3 loop: CASSEGAGGLTYEQYF. In nucleotides, the CDR3 is TGCGCCAGCAGCGAAGGAGCGGGGGGCCTTACCTACGAGCAGTACTTC.

This clone was recorded once. V is TRBV11-3 and J is TRBJ2-1, with D possibly being TRBD2 (6 bases). V was trimmed by 1 base and J by 7 bases, leaving 8 bases between them. CDR1 is SGHNT, CDR2 YENEEA, per germline. This CDR3 spans 13 amino acids. CDR3 sequence (DNA): TGTGCCAGCAGCTTAGGCGGGGAAAATGAGCAGTTCTTC. As protein: CASSLGGENEQFF.

The genes are TRBV6-6 and TRBJ1-5; TRBD1 might be the D (5 bases). The V gene's germline CDR1 is MNHNY and CDR2 SVGAGI (reference sequence). CDR3 size: 13 residues. V was clipped by 8 bases and J by 5 bases, with 13 bases between them. The CDR3 DNA is TGTGCCAGCGCCGACCGGGGGGATCAGCCCCAGCATTTT. Its protein product is CASADRGDQPQHF.